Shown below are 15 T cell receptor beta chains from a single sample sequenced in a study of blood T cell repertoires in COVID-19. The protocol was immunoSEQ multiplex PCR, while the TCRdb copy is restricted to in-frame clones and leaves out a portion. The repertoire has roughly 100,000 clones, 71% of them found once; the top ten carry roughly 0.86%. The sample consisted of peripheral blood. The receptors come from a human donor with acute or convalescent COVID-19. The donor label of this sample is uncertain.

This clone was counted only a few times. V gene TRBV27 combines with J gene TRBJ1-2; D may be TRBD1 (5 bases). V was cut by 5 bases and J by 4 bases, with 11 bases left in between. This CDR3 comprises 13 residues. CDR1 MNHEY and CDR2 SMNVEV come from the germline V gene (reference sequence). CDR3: CASSLTVAYGYTF. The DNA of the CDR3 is TGTGCCAGCAGTCTGACAGTCGCCTATGGCTACACCTTC.

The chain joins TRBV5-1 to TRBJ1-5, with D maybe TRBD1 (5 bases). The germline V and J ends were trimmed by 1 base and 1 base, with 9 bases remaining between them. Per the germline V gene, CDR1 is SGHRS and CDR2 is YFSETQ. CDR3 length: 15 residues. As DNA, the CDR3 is TGCGCCAGCAGCTTGTTGGGGCGAAGCAATCAGCCCCAGCATTTT. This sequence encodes CASSLLGRSNQPQHF.

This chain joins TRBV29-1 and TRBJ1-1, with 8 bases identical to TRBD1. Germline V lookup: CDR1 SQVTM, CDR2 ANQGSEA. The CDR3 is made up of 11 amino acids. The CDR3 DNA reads TGCAGGACAGGGGTCGGGACTGAAGCTTTCTTT. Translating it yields CRTGVGTEAFF.

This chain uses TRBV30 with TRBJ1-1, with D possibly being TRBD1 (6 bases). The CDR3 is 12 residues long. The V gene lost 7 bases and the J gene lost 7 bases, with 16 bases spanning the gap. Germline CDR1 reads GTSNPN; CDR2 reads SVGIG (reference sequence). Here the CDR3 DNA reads TGTGCCTACCAACCCGGGACATTTGAAGCTTTCTTT. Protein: CAYQPGTFEAFF.

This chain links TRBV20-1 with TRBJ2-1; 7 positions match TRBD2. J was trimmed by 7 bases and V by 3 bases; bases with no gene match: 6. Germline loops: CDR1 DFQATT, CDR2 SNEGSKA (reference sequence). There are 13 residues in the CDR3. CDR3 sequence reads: CSASGTKPNEQFF. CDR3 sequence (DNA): TGCAGTGCTAGTGGGACTAAGCCTAATGAGCAGTTCTTC.

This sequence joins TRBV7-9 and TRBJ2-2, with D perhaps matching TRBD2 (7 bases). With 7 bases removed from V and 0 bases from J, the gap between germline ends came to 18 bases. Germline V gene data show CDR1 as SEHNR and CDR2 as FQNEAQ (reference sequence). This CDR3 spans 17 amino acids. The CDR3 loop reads CASKGGSGVTNTGELFF. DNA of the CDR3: TGTGCCAGCAAGGGGGGGTCTGGGGTAACGAACACCGGGGAGCTGTTTTTT.

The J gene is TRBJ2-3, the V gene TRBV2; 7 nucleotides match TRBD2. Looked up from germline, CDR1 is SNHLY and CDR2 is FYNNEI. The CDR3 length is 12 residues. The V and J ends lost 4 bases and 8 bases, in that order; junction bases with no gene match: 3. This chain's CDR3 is CASSGASGTQYF. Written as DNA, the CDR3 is TGTGCCAGCAGTGGGGCTAGCGGTACGCAGTATTTT.

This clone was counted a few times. CDR3 residues: CASGPGTSGGVKDTQYF. Here the CDR3 DNA reads TGCGCCAGCGGTCCCGGGACTAGCGGGGGGGTTAAAGATACGCAGTATTTT. The V call is TRBV5-1, the J call TRBJ2-3, with 16 bases aligning to TRBD2. This CDR3 comprises 17 residues. Trimming removed 7 bases from V and 5 bases from J; junction bases left unmatched: 10. Germline-derived CDR1 and CDR2 are SGHRS and YFSETQ.

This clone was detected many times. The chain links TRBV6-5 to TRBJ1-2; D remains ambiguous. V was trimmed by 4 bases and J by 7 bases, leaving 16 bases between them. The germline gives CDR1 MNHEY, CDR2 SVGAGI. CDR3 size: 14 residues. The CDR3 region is CASSSPGQWRGYTF. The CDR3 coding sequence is TGTGCCAGCAGTTCCCCGGGTCAATGGCGTGGCTACACCTTC.

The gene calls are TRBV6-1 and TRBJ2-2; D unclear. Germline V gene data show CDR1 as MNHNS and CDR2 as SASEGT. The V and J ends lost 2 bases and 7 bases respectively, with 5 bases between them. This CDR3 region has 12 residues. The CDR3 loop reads CASSEISGELFF. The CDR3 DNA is TGTGCCAGCAGTGAAATCAGCGGGGAGCTGTTTTTT.

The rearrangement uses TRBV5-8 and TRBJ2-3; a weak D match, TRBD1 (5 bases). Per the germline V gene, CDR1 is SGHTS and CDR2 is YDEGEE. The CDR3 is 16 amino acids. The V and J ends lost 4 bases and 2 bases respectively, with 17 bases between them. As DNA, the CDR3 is TGTGCCAGCAGCAGCTTTGCCGGACACTACACAGATACGCAGTATTTT. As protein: CASSSFAGHYTDTQYF.

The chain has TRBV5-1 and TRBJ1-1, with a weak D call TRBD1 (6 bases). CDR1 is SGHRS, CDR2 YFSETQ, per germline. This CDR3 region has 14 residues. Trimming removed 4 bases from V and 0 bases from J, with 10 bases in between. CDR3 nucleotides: TGCGCCAGCAGCCCGGGACATATGAACACTGAAGCTTTCTTT. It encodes CASSPGHMNTEAFF.

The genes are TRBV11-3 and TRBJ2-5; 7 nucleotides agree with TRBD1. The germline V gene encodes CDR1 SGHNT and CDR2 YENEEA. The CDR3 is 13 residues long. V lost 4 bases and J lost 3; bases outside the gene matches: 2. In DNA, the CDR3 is TGTGCCAGCAGCTCGCAGGGGGAAGAGACCCAGTACTTC. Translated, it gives CASSSQGEETQYF.

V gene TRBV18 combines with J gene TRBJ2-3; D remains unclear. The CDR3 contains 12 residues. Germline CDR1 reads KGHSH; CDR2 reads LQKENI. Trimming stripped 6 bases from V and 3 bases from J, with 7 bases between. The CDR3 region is CASSFVTDTQYF. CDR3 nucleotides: TGTGCCAGCTCTTTTGTAACAGATACGCAGTATTTT.

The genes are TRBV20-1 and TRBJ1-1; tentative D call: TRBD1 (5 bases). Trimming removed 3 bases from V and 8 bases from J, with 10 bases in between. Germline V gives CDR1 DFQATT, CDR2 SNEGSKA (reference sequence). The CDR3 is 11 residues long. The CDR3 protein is CSASRQLEAFF. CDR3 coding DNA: TGCAGTGCTAGTCGACAGCTAGAAGCTTTCTTT.